This passage covers 27 T cell receptor beta chains from one sample sequenced in a study of T cell changes during pregnancy in multiple sclerosis. Here immunoSEQ multiplex PCR was the method, and the copy in TCRdb shows in-frame clones only, minus some. The table includes around 72,000 clones, more than 90% detected once. The specimen was peripheral blood, collected in the second trimester of pregnancy. Source of these receptors: a female donor in good health, enrolled as a control in a pregnancy study.

The chain links TRBV6-5 to TRBJ1-2, with D perhaps matching TRBD1 (6 bases). This CDR3 spans 15 amino acids. Germline CDR1 reads MNHEY; CDR2 reads SVGAGI. V lost 7 bases to trimming and J lost 4 bases, with 19 bases between them. The CDR3 sequence: CASTTGRGAGYGYTF. The CDR3 DNA reads as TGTGCCAGCACCACCGGGAGGGGGGCCGGCTATGGCTACACCTTC.

V is TRBV28 and J is TRBJ2-7, with D unresolved. Germline V CDR1 and CDR2: MDHEN, SYDVKM. This CDR3 region has 12 residues. Trimming left V 2 bases short and J 9 bases short, with 11 bases between. The CDR3 sequence: CASSLDKTGQYF. The CDR3 nucleotides read TGTGCCAGCAGTTTAGACAAAACCGGGCAGTACTTC.

CDR3 in DNA: TGTGCCAGCTCCCGCCCGGGATCCAGGGGCACTGAAGCTTTCTTT. It yields the protein CASSRPGSRGTEAFF. This rearrangement joins TRBV18 to TRBJ1-1; D is perhaps TRBD1 (6 bases). The CDR3 spans 15 residues. CDR1 KGHSH and CDR2 LQKENI come from the germline V gene. Trimming removed 6 bases at V and 4 bases at J, with 18 bases between.

This clone has a single count. Other nucleotide sequences from this sample produce the same CDR3. This chain joins TRBV7-2 and TRBJ1-6; D uncertain. Germline V CDR1 and CDR2: SGHTA, FQGNSA. Trimming removed 1 base at V and 6 bases at J, with 4 bases between. This CDR3 spans 13 amino acids. CDR3 loop: CASSLDGNSPLHF. Here the CDR3 DNA reads TGTGCCAGCAGCTTAGACGGTAATTCACCCCTCCACTTT.

The gene calls are TRBV9 and TRBJ2-1; 7 bases align to TRBD1. Germline V gene lookup returns CDR1 SGDLS and CDR2 YYNGEE. The CDR3 loop spans 11 amino acids. The CDR3 region is CATGHGNEQFF. For the CDR3, the DNA is TGTGCGACAGGGCATGGGAATGAGCAGTTCTTC. Variable domain in full (rest from reference TRBV9 and TRBJ2-1): DSGVTQTPKHLITATGQRVTLRCSPRSGDLSVYWYQQSLDQGLQFLIQYYNGEERAKGNILERFSAQQFPDLHSELNLSSLELGDSALYFCATGHGNEQFFGPGTRLTVL.

The chain is built from TRBV29-1 and TRBJ1-2; 10 positions match TRBD1. The junction had 8 bases not matched to a gene; V was cut back by 3 bases and J by 13 bases. Germline loops: CDR1 SQVTM, CDR2 ANQGSEA. This CDR3 region has 12 residues. The CDR3 loop reads CSVEVLGQGSTF. As DNA, the CDR3 is TGCAGCGTTGAGGTTTTGGGACAGGGGTCCACCTTC.

The gene calls are TRBV4-3 and TRBJ2-7; 7 nucleotides line up with TRBD1. From germline, CDR1 is LGHNA and CDR2 YSLEER. The CDR3 spans 16 residues. J gave up 0 bases and V 3 bases, and 8 bases lay outside the gene matches. CDR3 amino acids: CASSHRTGQSSYEQYF. CDR3 nucleotide sequence: TGCGCCAGCAGCCACCGCACGGGACAGAGCTCCTACGAGCAGTACTTC.

The chain uses TRBV18 and TRBJ1-5; TRBD1 agrees at 8 bases. The germline gives CDR1 KGHSH, CDR2 LQKENI. The CDR3 has 13 amino acids. The trim removed 6 bases at V and 5 bases at J, leaving 3 bases unmatched. The CDR3 DNA reads as TGTGCCAGCTCCCAACAGGGGGATCAGCCCCAGCATTTT. It translates to CASSQQGDQPQHF. The complete variable domain, with remaining parts taken from reference TRBV18 and TRBJ1-5, reads NAGVMQNPRHLVRRRGQEARLRCSPMKGHSHVYWYRQLPEEGLKFMVYLQKENIIDESGMPKERFSAEFPKEGPSILRIQQVVRGDSAAYFCASSQQGDQPQHFGDGTRLSIL.

The chain carries TRBV6-5 and TRBJ2-7; the match to TRBD2 covers 12 bases. The CDR3 contains 15 residues. The germline gives CDR1 MNHEY, CDR2 SVGAGI. V shed 6 bases and J 3 bases; nucleotides not matched to a gene: 6. The CDR3 DNA sequence: TGTGCCAGCAGGGCTAGCGGGAGGGGGGGCTACGAGCAGTACTTC. Protein: CASRASGRGGYEQYF.

V usage is TRBV10-3 and J usage is TRBJ2-7, with TRBD1 identical over 9 bases. CDR3 length: 14 amino acids. Germline values: CDR1 ENHRY, CDR2 SYGVKD. J lost 1 base, V lost 8 bases, and 6 bases had no gene match. The CDR3: CAIGPGTGSYEQYF. CDR3 bases: TGTGCCATCGGACCCGGGACAGGGTCCTACGAGCAGTACTTC.

The gene calls are TRBV27 and TRBJ1-6, with TRBD1 as a possible D gene (6 bases). The CDR3 has 17 amino acids. V lost 6 bases to trimming and J lost 7 bases, with 22 bases between them. Germline-derived CDR1 and CDR2 are MNHEY and SMNVEV (reference sequence). CDR3 protein: CASRDGSGGLGNSPLHF. CDR3 nucleotide sequence: TGTGCCAGCAGGGATGGCTCGGGGGGGCTGGGAAATTCACCCCTCCACTTT.

This chain connects TRBV27 to TRBJ2-4, with TRBD2 matching 13 bases. The V and J ends lost 3 bases and 8 bases, in that order; junction bases with no gene match: 10. The CDR3 sequence is 17 residues long. Germline V gene data show CDR1 as MNHEY and CDR2 as SMNVEV (reference sequence). The CDR3 is CASSFVLAGGPEYIQYF. As DNA, the CDR3 is TGTGCCAGCAGTTTCGTACTAGCGGGGGGGCCGGAATACATTCAGTACTTC.

V gene TRBV4-1 combines with J gene TRBJ2-1, with TRBD2 identical over 12 bases. Germline loops: CDR1 MGHRA, CDR2 YSYEKL. The CDR3 has 18 residues. The V and J ends lost 0 bases and 6 bases, in that order; junction bases with no gene match: 9. The DNA for the CDR3 is TGCGCCAGCAGCCAAGACAAGGCTAGCGGGGGGGCCCTCAATGAGCAGTTCTTC. It yields the protein CASSQDKASGGALNEQFF.

The chain links TRBV28 to TRBJ1-2, with 8 bases fitting TRBD1. The CDR3 covers 15 residues. The V segment lost 6 bases and the J segment 1 base; nucleotides outside the gene matches: 7. Germline V gene data show CDR1 as MDHEN and CDR2 as SYDVKM. The CDR3 spells CASRPGQGGNYGYTF. In DNA form, the CDR3 reads TGTGCCAGCAGACCAGGACAGGGTGGTAACTATGGCTACACCTTC.

CDR3 DNA sequence: TGTGCCAGCAGTGAGAGCCCACAGGGGGTAAAAGAGACCCAGTACTTC. Amino acids: CASSESPQGVKETQYF. The V and J genes are TRBV6-1 and TRBJ2-5; 8 nucleotides agree with TRBD1. Germline assignment: CDR1 MNHNS and CDR2 SASEGT. The CDR3 covers 16 residues. After removal of 3 bases from V and 3 bases from J, the junction contained 9 bases not matched to a gene.

The V gene is TRBV14, the J gene TRBJ2-1; tentative D call: TRBD2 (5 bases). V dropped 0 bases and J dropped 0 bases, with 9 bases sitting between them. Germline CDR1 is SGHDN and CDR2 is FVKESK. CDR3 size: 16 residues. The CDR3 DNA sequence: TGTGCCAGCAGCCAAGAGCCGGGGAGCTCCTACAATGAGCAGTTCTTC. Protein sequence: CASSQEPGSSYNEQFF.

This chain joins TRBV4-2 and TRBJ2-2, with D tentatively TRBD2 (5 bases). Germline V gene lookup returns CDR1 LGHNA and CDR2 YNFKEQ. Deletions cut 3 bases from V and 6 bases from J, with 11 bases between. This CDR3 has 14 residues. Here the CDR3 reads CASSHSGTAGELFF. The CDR3 nucleotides are TGTGCCAGCAGCCACTCGGGAACCGCCGGGGAGCTGTTTTTT.

V and J are TRBV5-1 and TRBJ1-6; 11 bases map to TRBD1. The CDR3 totals 16 residues. Per the germline V gene, CDR1 is SGHRS and CDR2 is YFSETQ. Trimming cost V 4 bases and J 7 bases; bases outside gene matches: 7. The CDR3 DNA follows: TGCGCCAGCAGCCCTTTGGGACAGGGGGTGAATTCACCCCTCCACTTT. Amino acids: CASSPLGQGVNSPLHF.

V is TRBV6-5 and J is TRBJ2-7; D is unresolved. This CDR3 contains 13 residues. The germline V and J ends were trimmed by 4 bases and 0 bases, with 7 bases remaining between them. Germline values: CDR1 MNHEY, CDR2 SVGAGI. DNA of the CDR3: TGTGCCAGCAGTTTGCGCAACTCCTACGAGCAGTACTTC. As protein: CASSLRNSYEQYF.

This chain uses TRBV19 with TRBJ1-4; the D gene is possibly TRBD1 (5 bases). In germline, CDR1 is LNHDA, CDR2 SQIVND (reference sequence). Trimming removed 6 bases at V and 7 bases at J, with 21 bases between. The CDR3 is 16 amino acids. The CDR3 sequence is CASREGSGGGREKLFF. The CDR3 DNA follows: TGTGCCAGTAGAGAGGGTTCCGGGGGAGGCCGTGAAAAACTGTTTTTT.

The genes are TRBV5-6 and TRBJ2-7; the D gene is possibly TRBD1 (6 bases). CDR1 SGHDT and CDR2 YYEEEE come from the germline V gene. The CDR3 is 11 residues long. Trimming cost V 4 bases and J 7 bases, with 9 bases left between them. CDR3 in DNA: TGTGCCAGCAGCGGTGACAGGGAGCAGTACTTC. It translates to CASSGDREQYF.

The chain combines TRBV9 with TRBJ1-3; D is perhaps TRBD1 (6 bases). The V end was cut by 2 bases, the J end by 4 bases, with 13 bases between. In germline, CDR1 is SGDLS, CDR2 YYNGEE. CDR3 length equals 15 residues. CDR3 DNA: TGTGCCAGCAGCGTGACAGGCTCAGGAGGAAACACCATATATTTT. Its translation is CASSVTGSGGNTIYF.

The chain combines TRBV9 with TRBJ2-3; 8 positions match TRBD2. Trimming cost V 1 base and J 2 bases; bases outside gene matches: 15. CDR1 SGDLS and CDR2 YYNGEE come from the germline V gene. CDR3 length equals 19 residues. The CDR3 DNA reads as TGTGCCAGCAGCGTATCCCCGAGCGGGGGCACTATATACACAGATACGCAGTATTTT. It codes for CASSVSPSGGTIYTDTQYF.

The gene calls are TRBV4-1 and TRBJ1-4; a weak D match, TRBD1 (6 bases). Trimming pared 0 bases from V and 0 bases from J, leaving 20 bases between. Germline CDR1 is MGHRA and CDR2 is YSYEKL. The CDR3 has 20 amino acids. CDR3 sequence (DNA): TGCGCCAGCAGCCAAGAGGCCGTTCAGGGGCTTCTTCCAACTAATGAAAAACTGTTTTTT. Residues: CASSQEAVQGLLPTNEKLFF.

V usage is TRBV6-5 and J usage is TRBJ2-7; D not resolved. The V and J ends lost 6 bases and 4 bases respectively, with 10 bases between them. The CDR3 extends over 12 amino acids. Germline V gene data show CDR1 as MNHEY and CDR2 as SVGAGI. CDR3 sequence reads: CASSKTEYEQYF. CDR3 DNA: TGTGCCAGCAGCAAAACAGAATACGAGCAGTACTTC.

The V gene is TRBV2, the J gene TRBJ2-1, with a possible D match to TRBD1 (5 bases). There are 12 residues in the CDR3. V lost 3 bases, J lost 9 bases, and 9 bases lay in between. CDR1 and CDR2 (germline): SNHLY, FYNNEI. The CDR3, as DNA: TGTGCCAGCAGTGATAGGGGTATTGAGCAGTTCTTC. Translating gives CASSDRGIEQFF.

This sequence joins TRBV6-5 and TRBJ1-1; 8 bases agree with TRBD1. The CDR3 consists of 13 residues. After removal of 5 bases from V and 4 bases from J, the junction contained 3 bases not matched to a gene. Germline V gene lookup returns CDR1 MNHEY and CDR2 SVGAGI. The CDR3 DNA sequence: TGTGCCAGCAGTAGACAGGGGTTCACTGAAGCTTTCTTT. Translation gives CASSRQGFTEAFF.